This TCR beta chain was sequenced during a study of cytomegalovirus exposure and HLA in healthy donors. About this clone itself: Its antigen is undetermined.

This CDR3 has 13 amino acids. Per the germline V gene, CDR1 is SGHNT and CDR2 is YYREEE (reference sequence). V lost 4 bases and J 2 bases, leaving 9 bases between the germline ends. The PCR employed 60 Vbeta primers together with 13 Jbeta primers. Data came from immunoSEQ multiplex PCR; TCRdb stores just in-frame clones and leaves some out. The sample contains 95,000 to 150,000 clones, about 80% of which appear only once. Study-wide points: Apart from CMV serostatus, no immune exposure information was available. Cytomegalovirus-associated TCR beta chains were listed, numbering 150 to 200. Fewer N-insertions than the roughly 630-donor mean were reportedly shown by an Asian-associated ancestry cluster in a later analysis. Earlier results showed most TCR beta V segments being productive about 87% or about 30% of the time.

The clonotype was recovered from a man aged 60 to 69 in good health and CMV-seropositive. The sequencing sample was made of PBMCs. The V gene is TRBV5-4, the J gene TRBJ1-2; D possibly corresponds to TRBD1 (6 bases). Here the CDR3 reads CASSLGGNYGYTF. The DNA for the CDR3 is TGTGCCAGCAGCCTAGGGGGAAACTATGGCTACACCTTC.